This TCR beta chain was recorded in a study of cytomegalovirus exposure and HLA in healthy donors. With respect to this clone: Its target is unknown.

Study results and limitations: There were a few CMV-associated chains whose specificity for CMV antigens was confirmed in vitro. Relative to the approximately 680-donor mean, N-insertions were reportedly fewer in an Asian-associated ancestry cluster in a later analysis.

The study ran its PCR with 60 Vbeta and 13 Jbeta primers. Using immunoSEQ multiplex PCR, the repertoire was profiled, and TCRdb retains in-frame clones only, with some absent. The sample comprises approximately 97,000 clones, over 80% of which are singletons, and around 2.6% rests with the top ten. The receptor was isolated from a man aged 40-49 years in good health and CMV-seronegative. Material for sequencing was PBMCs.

Written as DNA, the CDR3 is TGCGCCAGCACCAGGACAGCGAACACCGGGGAGCTGTTTTTT. This gives the protein CASTRTANTGELFF. The chain has TRBV10-2 and TRBJ2-2, with D possibly matching TRBD1 (6 bases). From germline, CDR1 is WSHSY and CDR2 SAAADI. V was cut by 7 bases and J by 0 bases, with 9 bases left in between. CDR3 length: 14 amino acids.